A few counts support the clone carrying this TCR beta chain. This sample was included in a study of blood T cell repertoires in COVID-19. The wider study: In each case, the material was cDNA or gDNA derived from T cells, B-cell-depleted T cells, or PBMCs.

Germline lookup yields CDR1 GTSNPN and CDR2 SVGIG (reference sequence). The junction had 8 bases not matched to a gene; V was cut back by 7 bases and J by 5 bases. The CDR3 contains 14 residues. Some clones are missing from TCRdb's copy, which holds only in-frame ones; the method was immunoSEQ multiplex PCR. The sample carries 150,000 to 200,000 clones, around 84% recorded once. The sequence was obtained from a human donor with acute or convalescent COVID-19. The donor label of this sample is uncertain. The V and J genes are TRBV30 and TRBJ2-5; 12 bases are a match to TRBD1. The sample was peripheral blood. CDR3 coding DNA: TGTGCCTCAAGGGGGACAGGGGGCGTCGAGACCCAGTACTTC. Amino acids: CASRGTGGVETQYF.